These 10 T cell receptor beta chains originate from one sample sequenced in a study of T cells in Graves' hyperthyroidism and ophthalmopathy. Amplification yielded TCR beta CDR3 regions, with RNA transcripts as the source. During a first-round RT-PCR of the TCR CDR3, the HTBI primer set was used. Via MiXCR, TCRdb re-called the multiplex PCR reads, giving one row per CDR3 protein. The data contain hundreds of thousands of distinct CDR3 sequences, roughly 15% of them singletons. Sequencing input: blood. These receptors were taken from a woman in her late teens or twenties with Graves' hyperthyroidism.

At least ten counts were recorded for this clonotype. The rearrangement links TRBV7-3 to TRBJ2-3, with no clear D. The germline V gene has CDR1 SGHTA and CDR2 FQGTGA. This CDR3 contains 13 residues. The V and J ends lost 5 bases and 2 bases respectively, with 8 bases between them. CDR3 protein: CASSPYPTDTQYF. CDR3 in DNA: TGTGCCAGCAGCCCCTACCCCACAGATACGCAGTATTTT.

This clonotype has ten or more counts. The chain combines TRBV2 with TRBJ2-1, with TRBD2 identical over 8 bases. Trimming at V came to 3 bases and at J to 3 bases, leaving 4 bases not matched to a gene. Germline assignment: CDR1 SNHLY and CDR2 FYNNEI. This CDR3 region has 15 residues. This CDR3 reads CASSEVSGIYNEQFF. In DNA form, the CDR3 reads TGTGCCAGCAGTGAGGTTAGCGGGATCTACAATGAGCAGTTCTTC.

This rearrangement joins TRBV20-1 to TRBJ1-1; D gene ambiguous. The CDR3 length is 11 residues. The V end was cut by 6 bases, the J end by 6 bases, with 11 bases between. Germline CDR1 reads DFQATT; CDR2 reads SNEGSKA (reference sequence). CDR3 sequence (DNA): TGCAGTGCCCTGGGGATCGCTGAAGCTTTCTTT. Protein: CSALGIAEAFF.

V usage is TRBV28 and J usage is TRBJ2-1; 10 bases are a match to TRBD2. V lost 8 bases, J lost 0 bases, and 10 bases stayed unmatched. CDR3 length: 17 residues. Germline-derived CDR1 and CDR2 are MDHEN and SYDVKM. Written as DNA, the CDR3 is TGTGCCAGCTCACCCGGACTAGCGGAGTCCTCCTACAATGAGCAGTTCTTC. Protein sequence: CASSPGLAESSYNEQFF.

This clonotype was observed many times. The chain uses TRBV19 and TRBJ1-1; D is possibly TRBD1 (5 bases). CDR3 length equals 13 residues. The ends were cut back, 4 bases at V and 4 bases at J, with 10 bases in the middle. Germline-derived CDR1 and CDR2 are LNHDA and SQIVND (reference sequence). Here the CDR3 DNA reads TGTGCCAGTAGTACCAGGGAGGGCACTGAAGCTTTCTTT. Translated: CASSTREGTEAFF.

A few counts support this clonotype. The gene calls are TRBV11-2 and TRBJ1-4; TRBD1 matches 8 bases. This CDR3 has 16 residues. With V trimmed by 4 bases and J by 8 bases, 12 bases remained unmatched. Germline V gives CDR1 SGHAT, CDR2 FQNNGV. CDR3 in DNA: TGTGCCAGCAGCTCTTTCTTAACGGACAGGGAGGAAAAACTGTTTTTT. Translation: CASSSFLTDREEKLFF.

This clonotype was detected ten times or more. CDR3 amino acids: CASSYKTSGRSSLWGGELFF. In DNA, the CDR3 is TGTGCCAGCAGTTACAAGACTAGCGGGAGAAGTTCTTTGTGGGGCGGGGAGCTGTTTTTT. The gene calls are TRBV28 and TRBJ2-2, with 12 bases identical to TRBD2. CDR3 size: 20 residues. With V trimmed by 4 bases and J by 7 bases, 19 bases remained unmatched. From germline, CDR1 is MDHEN and CDR2 SYDVKM.

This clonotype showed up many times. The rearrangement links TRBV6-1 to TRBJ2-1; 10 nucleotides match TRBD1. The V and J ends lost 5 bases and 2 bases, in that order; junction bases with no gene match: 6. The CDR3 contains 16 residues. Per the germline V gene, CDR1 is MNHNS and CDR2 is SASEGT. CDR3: CASSPSTGGPYNEQFF. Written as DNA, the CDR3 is TGTGCCAGCAGTCCCTCGACAGGGGGCCCCTACAATGAGCAGTTCTTC.

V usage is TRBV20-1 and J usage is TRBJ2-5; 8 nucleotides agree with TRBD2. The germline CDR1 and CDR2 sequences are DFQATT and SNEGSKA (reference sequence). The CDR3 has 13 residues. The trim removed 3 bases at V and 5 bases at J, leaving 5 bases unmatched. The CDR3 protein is CSASGRAAETQYF. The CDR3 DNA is TGCAGTGCTAGCGGGAGGGCCGCTGAGACCCAGTACTTC.

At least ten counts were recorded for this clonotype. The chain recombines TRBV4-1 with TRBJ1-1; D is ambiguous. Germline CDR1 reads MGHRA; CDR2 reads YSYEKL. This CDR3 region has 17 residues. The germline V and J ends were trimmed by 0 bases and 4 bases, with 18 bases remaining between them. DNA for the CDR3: TGCGCCAGCAGCCAAGATAGATTCGGGGATGTGGGCACTGAAGCTTTCTTT. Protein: CASSQDRFGDVGTEAFF.